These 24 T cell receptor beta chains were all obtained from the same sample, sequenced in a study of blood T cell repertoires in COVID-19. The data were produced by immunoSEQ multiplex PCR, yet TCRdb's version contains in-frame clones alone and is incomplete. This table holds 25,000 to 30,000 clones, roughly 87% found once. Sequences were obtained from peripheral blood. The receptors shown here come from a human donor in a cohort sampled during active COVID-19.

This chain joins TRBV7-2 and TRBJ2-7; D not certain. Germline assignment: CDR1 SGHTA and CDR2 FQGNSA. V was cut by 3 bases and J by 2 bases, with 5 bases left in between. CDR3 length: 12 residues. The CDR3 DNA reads TGTGCCAGCAGCTTCACAGCCTACGAGCAGTACTTC. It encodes CASSFTAYEQYF.

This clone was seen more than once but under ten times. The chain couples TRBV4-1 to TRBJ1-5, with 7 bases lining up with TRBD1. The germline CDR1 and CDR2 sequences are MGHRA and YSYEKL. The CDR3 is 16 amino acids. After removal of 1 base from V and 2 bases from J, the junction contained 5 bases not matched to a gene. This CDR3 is CASSQGDRVGNQPQHF. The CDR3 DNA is TGCGCCAGCAGCCAAGGGGACAGAGTGGGCAATCAGCCCCAGCATTTT.

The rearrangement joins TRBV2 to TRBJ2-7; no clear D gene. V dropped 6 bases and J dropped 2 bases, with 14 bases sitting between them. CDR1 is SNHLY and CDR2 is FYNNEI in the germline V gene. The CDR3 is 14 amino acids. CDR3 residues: CASRATTGTYEQYF. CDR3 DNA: TGTGCCAGCAGGGCAACGACGGGTACCTACGAGCAGTACTTC.

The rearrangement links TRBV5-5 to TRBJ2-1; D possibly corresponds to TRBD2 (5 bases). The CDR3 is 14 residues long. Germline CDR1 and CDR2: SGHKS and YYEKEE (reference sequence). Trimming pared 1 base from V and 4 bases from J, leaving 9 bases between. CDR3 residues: CASSLTGGYNEQFF. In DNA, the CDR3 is TGTGCCAGCAGCTTGACCGGCGGGTACAATGAGCAGTTCTTC.

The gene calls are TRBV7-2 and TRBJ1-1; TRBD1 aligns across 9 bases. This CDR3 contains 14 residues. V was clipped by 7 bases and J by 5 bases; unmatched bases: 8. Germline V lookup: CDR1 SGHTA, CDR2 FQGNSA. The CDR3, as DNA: TGTGCCAGCACCAGGGACAGGGTGGGGACTGAAGCTTTCTTT. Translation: CASTRDRVGTEAFF.

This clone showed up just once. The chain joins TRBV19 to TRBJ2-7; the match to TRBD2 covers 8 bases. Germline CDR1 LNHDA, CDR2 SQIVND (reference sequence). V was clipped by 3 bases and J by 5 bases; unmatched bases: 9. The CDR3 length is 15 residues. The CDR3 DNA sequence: TGTGCCAGTAGTATCGGGGGGGTTCTGAAGAACGAGCAGTACTTC. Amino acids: CASSIGGVLKNEQYF.

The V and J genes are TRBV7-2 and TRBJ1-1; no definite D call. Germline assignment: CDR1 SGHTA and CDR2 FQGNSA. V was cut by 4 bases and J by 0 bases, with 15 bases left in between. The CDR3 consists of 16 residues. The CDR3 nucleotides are TGTGCCAGCAGCTATCGAGTGGGCAGATTGAACACTGAAGCTTTCTTT. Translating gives CASSYRVGRLNTEAFF.

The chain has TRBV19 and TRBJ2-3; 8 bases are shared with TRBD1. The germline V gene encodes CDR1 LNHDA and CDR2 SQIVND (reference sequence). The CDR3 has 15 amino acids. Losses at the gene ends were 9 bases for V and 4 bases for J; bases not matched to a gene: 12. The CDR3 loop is CASGFGQGRADTQYF. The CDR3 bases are TGTGCCAGCGGCTTTGGACAGGGCCGTGCAGATACGCAGTATTTT.

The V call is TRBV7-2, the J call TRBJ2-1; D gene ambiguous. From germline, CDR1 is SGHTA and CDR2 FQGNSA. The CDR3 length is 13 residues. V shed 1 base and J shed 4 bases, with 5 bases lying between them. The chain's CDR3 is CASSLGSYNEQFF. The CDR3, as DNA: TGTGCCAGCAGCTTAGGGAGTTACAATGAGCAGTTCTTC.

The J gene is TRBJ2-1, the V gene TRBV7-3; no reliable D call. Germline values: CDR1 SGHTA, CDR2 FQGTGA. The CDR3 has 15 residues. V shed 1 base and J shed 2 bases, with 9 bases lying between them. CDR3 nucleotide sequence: TGTGCCAGCAGCTTAATGTTCCGGGCCTACAATGAGCAGTTCTTC. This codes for CASSLMFRAYNEQFF.

The CDR3 loop is CASSLWGGAGQPQHF. The CDR3 nucleotides are TGCGCCAGCAGCCTATGGGGGGGCGCGGGTCAGCCCCAGCATTTT. This sequence joins TRBV5-1 and TRBJ1-5; tentatively, D is TRBD1 (6 bases). V lost 4 bases to trimming and J lost 6 bases, with 17 bases between them. The V gene's germline CDR1 is SGHRS and CDR2 YFSETQ. This CDR3 has 15 residues.

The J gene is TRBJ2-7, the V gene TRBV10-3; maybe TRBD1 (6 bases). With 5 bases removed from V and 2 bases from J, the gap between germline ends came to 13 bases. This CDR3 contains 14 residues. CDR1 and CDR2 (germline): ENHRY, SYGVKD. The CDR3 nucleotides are TGTGCCATCAGTCCCCCCGGACAGCCCTACGAGCAGTACTTC. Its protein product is CAISPPGQPYEQYF.

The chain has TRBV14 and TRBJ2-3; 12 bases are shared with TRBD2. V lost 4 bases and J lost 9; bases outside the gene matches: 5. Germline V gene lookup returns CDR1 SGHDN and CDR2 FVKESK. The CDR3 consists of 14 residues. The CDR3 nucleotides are TGTGCCAGCAGCCCTAGCGGGGGGGTCGGCACGCAGTATTTT. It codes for CASSPSGGVGTQYF.

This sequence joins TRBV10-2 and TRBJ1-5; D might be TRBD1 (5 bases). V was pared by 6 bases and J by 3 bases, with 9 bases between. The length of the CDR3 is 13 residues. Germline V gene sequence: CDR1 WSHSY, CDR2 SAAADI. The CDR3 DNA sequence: TGCGCCAGCAGCCAGACAGACAATCAGCCCCAGCATTTT. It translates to CASSQTDNQPQHF.

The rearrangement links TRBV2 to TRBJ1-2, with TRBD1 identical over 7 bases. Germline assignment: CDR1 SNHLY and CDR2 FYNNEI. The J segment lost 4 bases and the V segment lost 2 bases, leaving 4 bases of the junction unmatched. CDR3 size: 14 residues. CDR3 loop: CASSENGDSYGYTF. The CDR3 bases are TGTGCCAGCAGTGAAAATGGGGACAGCTATGGCTACACCTTC.

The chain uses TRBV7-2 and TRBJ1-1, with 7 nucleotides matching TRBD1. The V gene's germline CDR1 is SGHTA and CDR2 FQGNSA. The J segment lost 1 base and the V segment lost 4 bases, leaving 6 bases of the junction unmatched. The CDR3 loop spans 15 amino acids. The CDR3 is CASSWRQGGNTEAFF. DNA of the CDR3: TGTGCCAGCAGCTGGAGACAGGGAGGGAACACTGAAGCTTTCTTT.

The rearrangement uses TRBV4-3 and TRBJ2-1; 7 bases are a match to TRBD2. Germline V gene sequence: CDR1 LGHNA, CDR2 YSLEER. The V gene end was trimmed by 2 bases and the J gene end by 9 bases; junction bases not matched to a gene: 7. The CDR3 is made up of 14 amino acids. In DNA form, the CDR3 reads TGCGCCAGCAGCCAATTGTACGGGACTACTGAGCAGTTCTTC. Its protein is CASSQLYGTTEQFF.

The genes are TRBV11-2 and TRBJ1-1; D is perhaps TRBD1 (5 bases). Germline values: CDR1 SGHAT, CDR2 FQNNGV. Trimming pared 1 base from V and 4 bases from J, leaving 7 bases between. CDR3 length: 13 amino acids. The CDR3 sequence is CASSLARATEAFF. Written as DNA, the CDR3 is TGTGCCAGCAGCTTAGCCAGGGCCACTGAAGCTTTCTTT.

DNA for the CDR3: TGTGCCAGCAGCCAAGATTTGGGGACTCACCAAGAGACCCAGTACTTC. It specifies CASSQDLGTHQETQYF. This sequence joins TRBV3-1 (or the pseudogene TRBV3-2) and TRBJ2-5, with D tentatively TRBD2 (6 bases). V lost 0 bases and J lost 0, with 11 bases in between. Looked up from germline, CDR1 is LGHDT and CDR2 is YNNKEL (reference sequence). CDR3 size: 16 residues.

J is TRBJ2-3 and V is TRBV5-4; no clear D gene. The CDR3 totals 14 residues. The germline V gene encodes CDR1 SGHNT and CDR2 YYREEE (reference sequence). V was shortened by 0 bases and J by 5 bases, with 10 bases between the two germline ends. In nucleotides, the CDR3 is TGTGCCAGCAGCTTGGGAAGCTCCGTAGATACGCAGTATTTT. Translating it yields CASSLGSSVDTQYF.

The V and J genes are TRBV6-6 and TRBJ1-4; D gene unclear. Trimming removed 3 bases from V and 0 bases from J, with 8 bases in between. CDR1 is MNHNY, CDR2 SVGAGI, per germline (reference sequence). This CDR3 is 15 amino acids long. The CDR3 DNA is TGTGCCAGCAGTTATATCTCCCCAACTAATGAAAAACTGTTTTTT. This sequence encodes CASSYISPTNEKLFF.

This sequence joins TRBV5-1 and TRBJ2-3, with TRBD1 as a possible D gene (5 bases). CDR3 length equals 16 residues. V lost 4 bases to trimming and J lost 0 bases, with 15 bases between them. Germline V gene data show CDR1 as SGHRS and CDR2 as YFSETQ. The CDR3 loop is CASSIDSSSSTDTQYF. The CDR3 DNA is TGCGCCAGCAGCATCGACAGTTCCTCTAGCACAGATACGCAGTATTTT.

CDR3 sequence: CASSLIGSGNNSPLHF. The CDR3 DNA follows: TGTGCCAGCAGCTTAATTGGGTCGGGGAATAATTCACCCCTCCACTTT. This chain joins TRBV7-2 and TRBJ1-6; D remains unclear. CDR1 and CDR2 (germline): SGHTA, FQGNSA. This CDR3 is built from 16 residues. V was pared by 2 bases and J by 5 bases, with 13 bases between.

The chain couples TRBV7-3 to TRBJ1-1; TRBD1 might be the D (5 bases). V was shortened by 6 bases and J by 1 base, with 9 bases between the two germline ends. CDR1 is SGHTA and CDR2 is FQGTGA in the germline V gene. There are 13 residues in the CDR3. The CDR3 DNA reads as TGTGCCAGCAGTCTAGACAGGAACACTGAAGCTTTCTTT. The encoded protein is CASSLDRNTEAFF.